This entry lists 18 T cell receptor beta chains sequenced from one sample in a study of blood T cells in healthy people across ages. For the second PCR, which ran for roughly 7 to 11 cycles, a sample-barcoded 5' primer and a J-beta primer mix were used. Using its own MiXCR run on the 5' RACE reads, TCRdb lists one record per CDR3 protein. Seen here are around 1.7 million distinct CDR3 sequences, about 30% observed once, and the top ten hold about 7.7%. Sequenced sample: blood. The receptors originated from a woman under 40 in good health.

The V call is TRBV11-2, the J call TRBJ2-2, with D tentatively TRBD1 (6 bases). This CDR3 comprises 15 residues. V was trimmed by 1 base and J by 2 bases, leaving 8 bases between them. Germline lookup yields CDR1 SGHAT and CDR2 FQNNGV. CDR3 coding DNA: TGTGCCAGCAGCTTAGTCAGGGGCAACACCGGGGAGCTGTTTTTT. Residues: CASSLVRGNTGELFF. Supplemented by reference TRBV11-2 and TRBJ2-2, the full variable domain reads EAGVAQSPRYKIIEKRQSVAFWCNPISGHATLYWYQQILGQGPKLLIQFQNNGVVDDSQLPKDRFSAERLKGVDSTLKIQPAKLEDSAVYLCASSLVRGNTGELFFGEGSRLTVL.

This clonotype was counted ten times or more. The chain is built from TRBV28 and TRBJ2-5; TRBD1 aligns across 7 bases. CDR1 is MDHEN and CDR2 is SYDVKM in the germline V gene. V shed 7 bases, J shed 4 bases, and the junction held 3 bases outside the gene matches. This CDR3 contains 12 residues. The CDR3 sequence: CASNRDRETQYF. CDR3 in DNA: TGTGCCAGCAATCGGGACAGAGAGACCCAGTACTTC.

V gene TRBV28 combines with J gene TRBJ2-5; D is perhaps TRBD1 or TRBD2 (5 bases each). V was shortened by 5 bases and J by 3 bases, with 13 bases between the two germline ends. Per germline, CDR1 MDHEN and CDR2 SYDVKM. The CDR3 runs to 14 residues. The CDR3 reads CASSNTGGEETQYF. CDR3 nucleotide sequence: TGTGCCAGCAGTAATACAGGAGGTGAAGAGACCCAGTACTTC.

Concerning this clonotype itself: The junction does not match germline at one end; this may be a read error. This chain uses TRBV6-6 with TRBJ1-4; tentative D call: TRBD1 (5 bases). There are 15 residues in the CDR3. Germline CDR1 reads MNHNY; CDR2 reads SVGAGI (reference sequence). The CDR3 DNA reads TGTGCCAGCAGCCACGGGGGAAGGACTAGTGAAAAACTGTTTTTT. This encodes CASSHGGRTSEKLFF.

As to this clonotype: This may be a read error, as it is one base from a much larger clone. The chain employs TRBV10-3 and TRBJ2-6, with 8 bases that match TRBD1. Germline V CDR1 and CDR2: ENHRY, SYGVKD. The CDR3 spans 19 residues. The CDR3 loop reads CTISDLSKDRGWGANVLTF. CDR3 DNA sequence: TGTACCATCAGTGATTTGTCCAAAGACAGGGGATGGGGGGCCAACGTCCTGACTTTC.

The J gene is TRBJ2-1, the V gene TRBV7-2; TRBD1 matches at 10 bases. The CDR3 has 15 amino acids. The V and J ends lost 4 bases and 6 bases, in that order; junction bases with no gene match: 6. Germline V gene data show CDR1 as SGHTA and CDR2 as FQGNSA. CDR3 sequence (DNA): TGTGCCAGCAGCTACCGGGACAGGGGTACCAATGAGCAGTTCTTC. This codes for CASSYRDRGTNEQFF.

As for this clonotype: A much larger clone is a single base away; this may be a read error. V is TRBV27 and J is TRBJ2-7, with TRBD1 matching over 7 bases. The germline gives CDR1 MNHEY, CDR2 SMNVEV (reference sequence). The CDR3 sequence is 14 residues long. V lost 4 bases and J lost 2; bases outside the gene matches: 5. The CDR3 sequence: CASSWWQGAYEQYF. DNA of the CDR3: TGTGCCAGCAGTTGGTGGCAGGGGGCCTACGAGCAGTACTTC.

The chain uses TRBV28 and TRBJ2-5; D unresolved. The V gene's germline CDR1 is MDHEN and CDR2 SYDVKM. The CDR3 is 13 residues long. V lost 2 bases and J lost 11, with 15 bases in between. CDR3 region: CASSLRRPRSQYF. The CDR3 nucleotides are TGTGCCAGCAGTTTAAGGAGACCCCGCTCTCAGTACTTC.

This clonotype was detected a few times. The V and J genes are TRBV6-6 and TRBJ2-7; D gene ambiguous. Per the germline V gene, CDR1 is MNHNY and CDR2 is SVGAGI (reference sequence). Trimming cost V 6 bases and J 3 bases, with 15 bases left between them. CDR3 size: 14 residues. Here the CDR3 DNA reads TGTGCCAGCAGACCGGGTGGACCAAACTACGAGCAGTACTTC. Residues: CASRPGGPNYEQYF.

For this clonotype: A single base separates this from a much larger clone, so it may be a read error. This chain connects TRBV9 to TRBJ2-1; D possibly corresponds to TRBD2 (5 bases). CDR3 length equals 12 residues. Germline V gene lookup returns CDR1 SGDLS and CDR2 YYNGEE. CDR3 nucleotides: TGTGCCAACAGCGTAGACCCGGGAGAGCAGTTCTTC. This encodes CANSVDPGEQFF.

This sequence joins TRBV29-1 and TRBJ2-1, with unresolved D. The CDR3 spans 12 residues. Germline V gene lookup returns CDR1 SQVTM and CDR2 ANQGSEA. As DNA, the CDR3 is TGCGGCGGTGAAAACGTTTACAATGAGCAGTTCTTC. Translating gives CGGENVYNEQFF.

Only a few counts were recorded for this clonotype. The chain couples TRBV20-1 to TRBJ1-1, with D possibly matching TRBD1 (6 bases). Germline CDR1 DFQATT, CDR2 SNEGSKA (reference sequence). CDR3 length: 14 residues. Trimming took off 0 bases at V and 6 bases at J, with 14 bases between the two ends. DNA for the CDR3: TGCAGTGCTAGAGATACGAGGGGGTTCCCTGAAGCTTTCTTT. This translates into CSARDTRGFPEAFF.

The chain is built from TRBV6-6 and TRBJ2-3; the D is unclear. Trimming shortened V by 8 bases and J by 2 bases, and 11 bases separated the two germline ends. Germline V gives CDR1 MNHNY, CDR2 SVGAGI (reference sequence). This CDR3 comprises 13 residues. CDR3 coding DNA: TGTGCCAGCTCTTCGAAGAACACAGATACGCAGTATTTT. Protein: CASSSKNTDTQYF.

As concerns this clonotype: A read error is possible here, since a much larger clone lies one base away. J is TRBJ2-7 and V is TRBV12-3 or TRBV12-4; TRBD2 agrees at 10 bases. This CDR3 is 13 amino acids long. With V trimmed by 6 bases and J by 3 bases, 2 bases remained unmatched. The CDR3 DNA reads TGTGCCAGCAGGATAGCGGGAGGCTACGAGCAGTACTTC. Protein sequence: CASRIAGGYEQYF.

This clonotype was picked up many times. The chain combines TRBV7-2 with TRBJ2-5; TRBD1 or TRBD2 may be the D gene (7 bases each). Trimming pared 4 bases from V and 3 bases from J, leaving 15 bases between. The germline V gene has CDR1 SGHTA and CDR2 FQGNSA. The CDR3 is made up of 15 amino acids. The CDR3 coding sequence is TGTGCCAGCAGCTCAGGGGGGGCCGCAGAAGAGACCCAGTACTTC. Its protein product is CASSSGGAAEETQYF. Looking up the rest from reference TRBV7-2 and TRBJ2-5 gives the full variable domain: GAGVSQSPSNKVTEKGKDVELRCDPISGHTALYWYRQSLGQGLEFLIYFQGNSAPDKSGLPSDRFSAERTGGSVSTLTIQRTQQEDSAVYLCASSSGGAAEETQYFGPGTRLLVL.

Comments on this clonotype: One junction end does not reproduce the germline sequence, and a read error may be involved. The chain uses TRBV6-5 and TRBJ2-5; no reliable D call. CDR3 length: 13 residues. Germline CDR1 and CDR2: MNHEY and SVGAGI. DNA for the CDR3: TGTGCCGGCAGTTACTATCATCAAGAGACCCAGTACTTC. Its protein product is CAGSYYHQETQYF.

The J gene is TRBJ2-5, the V gene TRBV20-1, with no clear D. This CDR3 has 12 residues. Germline-derived CDR1 and CDR2 are DFQATT and SNEGSKA (reference sequence). V was cut by 3 bases and J by 0 bases, with 5 bases left in between. DNA for the CDR3: TGCAGTGCTAGTAGGAACCAAGAGACCCAGTACTTC. Translating it yields CSASRNQETQYF.

The gene calls are TRBV3-1 and TRBJ2-3, with D tentatively TRBD1 or TRBD2 (6 bases each). Germline assignment: CDR1 LGHDT and CDR2 YNNKEL (reference sequence). Trimming pared 4 bases from V and 10 bases from J, leaving 15 bases between. This CDR3 contains 13 residues. The CDR3 loop is CASSRPGAEAQYF. In DNA, the CDR3 is TGTGCCAGCAGCCGACCGGGGGCCGAGGCGCAGTATTTT.